This T cell receptor beta chain derives from a study of CD8 T cells in ankylosing spondylitis. Study observations and caveats: Several of the motif variants were reported before in synovial fluid and blood from reactive arthritis. A motif of 7 to 9 highly homologous TCR beta variants was seen as apparently characteristic of ankylosing spondylitis blood.

Trimming took off 4 bases at V and 4 bases at J, with 18 bases between the two ends. CDR3 length equals 15 residues. Looked up from germline, CDR1 is SGHRS and CDR2 is YFSETQ. TCRdb ran MiXCR on the 5' RACE reads and lists one entry per CDR3 protein. The sample contains about 540,000 distinct CDR3 sequences, about 13% of which appear only once. This clonotype was observed a few times. Its target is unknown. V usage is TRBV5-1 and J usage is TRBJ2-7; D possibly corresponds to TRBD1 (6 bases). The source material was blood, either unsorted or a sorted T cell fraction (not recorded which). The sequence came from a male donor with ankylosing spondylitis. The CDR3 region is CASSPGDAGAYEQYV. CDR3 in DNA: TGCGCCAGCAGCCCCGGCGACGCAGGGGCATACGAGCAGTACGTC.